The TCR beta chain described here comes from a study of OX40 agonist ivuxolimab in advanced cancers. For this clone: Its specificity is not known.

Blood was sampled at baseline, cycle 4 day 1, and cycle 7 day 1. The CDR3 is 15 amino acids. Trimming pared 5 bases from V and 7 bases from J, leaving 15 bases between. The V gene's germline CDR1 is SGHAT and CDR2 FQNNGV. The protocol was immunoSEQ multiplex PCR, while the TCRdb copy is restricted to in-frame clones and leaves out a portion. Counted here are roughly 60,000 clones, more than 80% occurring once; the ten biggest clones make up roughly an eighth. Study findings and constraints: CD8+ T cells (on average) carried more expanded clones than CD4+ T cells. Partial responders dosed at 0.1-3.0 mg/kg displayed clonal expansion ranking among the lowest.

This chain connects TRBV11-2 to TRBJ1-6, with D possibly TRBD1 on 5 matching bases. The sequence was obtained from an adult with an advanced solid tumor such as melanoma, head and neck, liver or kidney cancer. The sequences come from CD4+ or CD8+ T cells sorted from blood, collected in a trial of the OX40 agonist ivuxolimab. The CDR3 protein is CASSLQGVANSPLHF. CDR3 DNA: TGTGCCAGCAGCCTCCAGGGAGTAGCGAATTCACCCCTCCACTTT.